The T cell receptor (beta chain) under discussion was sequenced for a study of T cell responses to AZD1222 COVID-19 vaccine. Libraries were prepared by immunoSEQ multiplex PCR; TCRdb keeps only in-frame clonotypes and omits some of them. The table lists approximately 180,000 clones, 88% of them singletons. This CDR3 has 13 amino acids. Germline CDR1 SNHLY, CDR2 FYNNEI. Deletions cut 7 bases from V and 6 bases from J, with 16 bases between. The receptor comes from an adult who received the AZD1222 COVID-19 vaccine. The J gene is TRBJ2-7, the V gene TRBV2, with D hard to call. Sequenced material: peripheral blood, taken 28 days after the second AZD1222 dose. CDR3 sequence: CASKNLPVVEQYF. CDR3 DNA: TGTGCCAGCAAAAACCTCCCTGTCGTCGAGCAGTACTTC.